This T cell receptor (beta chain) was found in a study of patients and donors after allogeneic stem cell transplantation. The CDR3 loop spans 15 amino acids. CDR1 is LGHNA, CDR2 YSLEER, per germline. Trimming pared 0 bases from V and 4 bases from J, leaving 13 bases between. TCRdb re-called the RT-PCR reads with MiXCR, one entry per CDR3 protein. The table shows around 200,000 distinct CDR3 sequences, with more than 35% occurring only once. This receptor was obtained from a human donor who was either an allogeneic HSCT recipient or a stem cell or donor lymphocyte infusion donor (not recorded which). It is not recorded whose cells these are; they may come from a transplant donor. The sequencing sample was made of blood, either unsorted or a sorted T cell fraction (not recorded which). The chain uses TRBV4-3 and TRBJ2-7; D is uncertain. This CDR3 is CASSQDLAAKYEQYF. The CDR3 coding sequence is TGCGCCAGCAGCCAAGATCTTGCGGCGAAATACGAGCAGTACTTC.